The 10 T cell receptor beta chains listed next were all sequenced from one sample in a study of blood T cell repertoires in COVID-19. The protocol was immunoSEQ multiplex PCR, while the TCRdb copy is restricted to in-frame clones and leaves out a portion. Of about 81,000 clones listed, approximately 78% were seen once; the top ten hold more than 9%. Sequencing input: peripheral blood. These receptors originate from a man between 60 and 70 years old with acute or convalescent COVID-19.

The CDR3 reads CASSRGYQPQHF. Written as DNA, the CDR3 is TGTGCCAGCAGCCGGGGTTATCAGCCCCAGCATTTT. This rearrangement joins TRBV12-3 or TRBV12-4 to TRBJ1-5; the D is unclear. CDR3 length: 12 residues. V was trimmed by 6 bases and J by 5 bases, leaving 8 bases between them.

The rearrangement links TRBV19 to TRBJ1-1, with a tentative D call TRBD1 (6 bases). The length of the CDR3 is 13 residues. Germline CDR1 is LNHDA and CDR2 is SQIVND (reference sequence). Trimming cost V 9 bases and J 4 bases, with 15 bases left between them. CDR3 DNA sequence: TGTGCCAGCGAGAACAGGGCGGGCACTGAAGCTTTCTTT. This encodes CASENRAGTEAFF.

The genes are TRBV29-1 and TRBJ1-1; D not resolved. V was pared by 4 bases and J by 4 bases, with 10 bases between. CDR3 length equals 12 residues. The V gene's germline CDR1 is SQVTM and CDR2 ANQGSEA. CDR3 DNA sequence: TGCAGCGTTGGTGGGAGGGTCACTGAAGCTTTCTTT. This gives the protein CSVGGRVTEAFF.

This clone appeared a few times. The V gene is TRBV5-1, the J gene TRBJ1-1; a weak D match, TRBD1 (5 bases). Per germline, CDR1 SGHRS and CDR2 YFSETQ. The V end lost 0 bases, the J end lost 4 bases, and 10 bases lay between the germline ends. The CDR3 contains 14 residues. The CDR3 loop is CASSLEGGTTEAFF. The CDR3 DNA is TGCGCCAGCAGCTTGGAGGGAGGGACCACTGAAGCTTTCTTT.

The gene calls are TRBV19 and TRBJ2-7, with 9 positions matching TRBD1. The trim removed 0 bases at V and 3 bases at J, leaving 3 bases unmatched. The CDR3 is 15 residues long. CDR1 LNHDA and CDR2 SQIVND come from the germline V gene (reference sequence). The CDR3 DNA follows: TGTGCCAGTAGTATAGAACAGGGGGCTAGCTACGAGCAGTACTTC. This encodes CASSIEQGASYEQYF.

The rearrangement joins TRBV9 to TRBJ2-4, with a tentative D call TRBD1 (5 bases). In germline, CDR1 is SGDLS, CDR2 YYNGEE. V lost 3 bases to trimming and J lost 7 bases, with 14 bases between them. The CDR3 has 14 amino acids. CDR3 nucleotides: TGTGCCAGCAGCGCGACAGACAGTCCGAACATTCAGTACTTC. Translated, it gives CASSATDSPNIQYF.

CDR3 DNA sequence: TGCGCCAGCAGTCTACCAGGTTTATGGAACACTGAAGCTTTCTTT. It encodes CASSLPGLWNTEAFF. This chain uses TRBV23-1 with TRBJ1-1; D unresolved. TRBV23-1 is an ORF, and what it does is uncertain. The ends were cut back, 4 bases at V and 1 base at J, with 13 bases in the middle. The CDR3 loop spans 15 amino acids.

V usage is TRBV12-3 or TRBV12-4 and J usage is TRBJ1-1; D not certain. V was shortened by 7 bases and J by 8 bases, with 17 bases between the two germline ends. The CDR3 totals 13 residues. The CDR3 DNA reads TGTGCCAGCACCCTGGGAGCAGTCCCCGAAGCTTTCTTT. Encoded protein: CASTLGAVPEAFF.

The chain employs TRBV7-2 and TRBJ2-6; D possibly corresponds to TRBD2 (5 bases). Trimming took off 5 bases at V and 3 bases at J, with 8 bases between the two ends. The CDR3 runs 14 residues. Looked up from germline, CDR1 is SGHTA and CDR2 is FQGNSA. CDR3 amino acids: CASSEGGGANVLTF. CDR3 coding DNA: TGTGCCAGCAGCGAGGGTGGTGGGGCCAACGTCCTGACTTTC.

The CDR3 DNA follows: TGTGCCAGCAGCCCCCGGACTAGCGGGAGGGCCATCGACACCGGGGAGCTGTTTTTT. This translates into CASSPRTSGRAIDTGELFF. The chain employs TRBV14 and TRBJ2-2; 15 bases are a match to TRBD2. This CDR3 is built from 19 residues. Trimming at V came to 4 bases and at J to 3 bases, leaving 9 bases not matched to a gene. CDR1 is SGHDN, CDR2 FVKESK, per germline.